The sample holds a few counts of the clone carrying this T cell receptor (beta chain). This specimen belongs to a study of shared clonotypes between healthy human individuals. CD8 cells classed as naive were CD45RO-negative and positively selected for CCR7, excluding terminally differentiated effector memory CD45RA+ cells. Generated by immunoSEQ multiplex PCR, the TCRdb table keeps only in-frame clones and is missing some. The sample holds about 2.1 million clones, roughly 93% seen once. The length of the CDR3 is 15 residues. The V gene's germline CDR1 is GTSNPN and CDR2 SVGIG (reference sequence). Trimming took off 2 bases at V and 2 bases at J, with 13 bases between the two ends.

This clonotype originated in a young man in good health. Some clones in this sample may be carry-over from other donors' samples. Sample: naive CD8+ T cells from PBMCs. The chain carries TRBV30 and TRBJ1-5; D may be TRBD1 (5 bases). The CDR3 is CAWSHPGNRNQPQHF. CDR3 DNA sequence: TGTGCCTGGAGTCACCCAGGGAATCGCAATCAGCCCCAGCATTTT.